Listed here are 28 T cell receptor beta chains from one sample, sequenced in a study of T cells in localized non-small cell lung cancer. Produced via immunoSEQ multiplex PCR; TCRdb's table is partial and in-frame only. The sample lists 5,000 to 6,500 clones, roughly 36% occurring once. The sequenced sample was lung tumor tissue, obtained before any cancer treatment. These receptors were collected from a male donor aged 60 or over with stage I squamous cell lung carcinoma.

This clone has more than one count but fewer than ten. This chain uses TRBV23-1 with TRBJ2-7; D is uncertain. TRBV23-1 is an open reading frame whose function is uncertain. V lost 6 bases, J lost 2 bases, and 11 bases lay in between. This CDR3 region has 13 residues. In DNA form, the CDR3 reads TGCGCCAGCAGCTTGTCGGGTACCTACGAGCAGTACTTC. It yields the protein CASSLSGTYEQYF.

This chain's CDR3 is CASSKSRGLSGNTIYF. CDR3 in DNA: TGTGCCAGCAGCAAATCCAGGGGGCTTTCCGGAAACACCATATATTTT. The chain employs TRBV14 and TRBJ1-3, with 8 bases that match TRBD1. With 5 bases clipped from V and 4 bases from J, the junction kept 10 bases outside the gene matches. CDR1 is SGHDN, CDR2 FVKESK, per germline. This CDR3 region has 16 residues. Combining the CDR3 with reference TRBV14 and TRBJ1-3 gives the whole variable domain EAGVTQFPSHSVIEKGQTVTLRCDPISGHDNLYWYRRVMGKEIKFLLHFVKESKQDESGMPNNRFLAERTGGTYSTLKVQPAELEDSGVYFCASSKSRGLSGNTIYFGEGSWLTVV.

This clone was observed a few times. This chain links TRBV28 with TRBJ1-6; 8 bases agree with TRBD1. V lost 2 bases and J lost 10; bases outside the gene matches: 7. The germline V gene has CDR1 MDHEN and CDR2 SYDVKM. The CDR3 has 15 amino acids. The CDR3 DNA sequence: TGTGCCAGCAGTTTACTCCAGGGGGCAGGGTCACCCCTCCACTTT. Amino acid sequence: CASSLLQGAGSPLHF. The variable domain in full, with the rest retrieved from reference TRBV28 and TRBJ1-6, is DVKVTQSSRYLVKRTGEKVFLECVQDMDHENMFWYRQDPGLGLRLIYFSYDVKMKEKGDIPEGYSVSREKKERFSLILESASTNQTSMYLCASSLLQGAGSPLHFGNGTRLTVT.

The genes are TRBV19 and TRBJ1-4, with D perhaps TRBD1 (5 bases). The germline V gene has CDR1 LNHDA and CDR2 SQIVND (reference sequence). The CDR3 has 16 amino acids. Trimming took off 5 bases at V and 3 bases at J, with 16 bases between the two ends. CDR3 amino acids: CASSDGGRLANEKLFF. The CDR3 bases are TGTGCCAGTAGTGACGGGGGGAGGCTGGCTAATGAAAAACTGTTTTTT.

The V call is TRBV19, the J call TRBJ1-3; 7 bases fit TRBD1. This CDR3 is 14 amino acids long. The germline V gene encodes CDR1 LNHDA and CDR2 SQIVND (reference sequence). V shed 6 bases and J 2 bases; nucleotides not matched to a gene: 4. The CDR3 DNA is TGTGCCAGTAGCAAAACAGGGGCTGGAAACACCATATATTTT. Encoded protein: CASSKTGAGNTIYF. Based on the CDR3 plus reference TRBV19 and TRBJ1-3, the full variable domain is DGGITQSPKYLFRKEGQNVTLSCEQNLNHDAMYWYRQDPGQGLRLIYYSQIVNDFQKGDIAEGYSVSREKKESFPLTVTSAQKNPTAFYLCASSKTGAGNTIYFGEGSWLTVV.

This rearrangement joins TRBV11-3 to TRBJ1-4, with 9 positions matching TRBD1. V dropped 5 bases and J dropped 8; count of bases not matched to a gene: 9. The germline gives CDR1 SGHNT, CDR2 YENEEA. The CDR3 contains 15 residues. CDR3 sequence: CASSGRQGGREKLFF. In DNA form, the CDR3 reads TGTGCCAGCAGCGGCCGACAGGGGGGTCGCGAAAAACTGTTTTTT.

The sample holds a few counts of this clone. Compared with germline, one end of the junction differs, possibly owing to a read error. This chain links TRBV6-8 with TRBJ2-3; 9 bases match TRBD2. The CDR3 is 14 residues long. Germline values: CDR1 MNHGY, CDR2 SAAAGT. The DNA of the CDR3 is TGTGCCATCAGTCCTAGCGGGAACACAGATACGCAGTATTTT. This encodes CAISPSGNTDTQYF.

The J gene is TRBJ1-2, the V gene TRBV9, with D possibly being TRBD1 (6 bases). The germline V gene has CDR1 SGDLS and CDR2 YYNGEE. V lost 4 bases and J lost 8, with 18 bases in between. This CDR3 is built from 14 residues. The DNA of the CDR3 is TGTGCCAGCAGCCCACCCCAGGGGACAATAGGCTACACCTTC. This codes for CASSPPQGTIGYTF.

The chain has TRBV25-1 and TRBJ2-6; maybe TRBD2 (5 bases). The CDR3 covers 17 residues. Germline CDR1 and CDR2: MGHDK and SYGVNS. V lost 4 bases and J lost 0, with 13 bases in between. The chain's CDR3 is CASSGQRGSSGANVLTF. CDR3 nucleotides: TGTGCCAGCAGTGGTCAGAGAGGGAGCTCTGGGGCCAACGTCCTGACTTTC.

This clone has only a few counts. CDR3 DNA: TGTGCCACCTACGCAGGGGAAGCGGGGGGGCTGACCCAGTACTTC. This sequence encodes CATYAGEAGGLTQYF. J is TRBJ2-5 and V is TRBV6-8, with 10 bases fitting TRBD2. This CDR3 has 15 residues. Germline V gives CDR1 MNHGY, CDR2 SAAAGT. The V segment lost 10 bases and the J segment 7 bases; nucleotides outside the gene matches: 15.

V gene TRBV11-3 combines with J gene TRBJ1-1, with TRBD1 matching 8 bases. J was trimmed by 4 bases and V by 5 bases; bases with no gene match: 9. The CDR3 contains 15 residues. CDR1 SGHNT and CDR2 YENEEA come from the germline V gene. CDR3 region: CASSTEGQGGTEAFF. CDR3 coding DNA: TGTGCCAGCAGCACCGAAGGACAGGGAGGCACTGAAGCTTTCTTT.

The J gene is TRBJ1-1, the V gene TRBV6-8; D gene unclear. The CDR3 is 12 amino acids. V was shortened by 6 bases and J by 10 bases, with 15 bases between the two germline ends. The V gene's germline CDR1 is MNHGY and CDR2 SAAAGT. For the CDR3, the DNA is TGTGCCAGCAGCGTATCGCTTGGAGTAGCTTTCTTT. Amino acids: CASSVSLGVAFF.

The chain joins TRBV30 to TRBJ2-2; the match to TRBD2 covers 8 bases. CDR1 is GTSNPN and CDR2 is SVGIG in the germline V gene (reference sequence). V dropped 7 bases and J dropped 0; count of bases not matched to a gene: 7. The CDR3 extends over 15 amino acids. CDR3 DNA: TGTGCCTTGCGCGGGGGGACAACGAACACCGGGGAGCTGTTTTTT. Protein: CALRGGTTNTGELFF.

The chain is built from TRBV18 and TRBJ1-2; TRBD1 might be the D (5 bases). The CDR3 has 14 amino acids. Trimming cost V 1 base and J 14 bases, with 20 bases left between them. Per the germline V gene, CDR1 is KGHSH and CDR2 is LQKENI. DNA of the CDR3: TGTGCCAGCTCACCACGGGGGAGGGACCCCTCAGGTACCTTC. Translating it yields CASSPRGRDPSGTF.

The genes are TRBV11-3 and TRBJ2-5, with D tentatively TRBD1 (5 bases). The CDR3 length is 15 residues. Per germline, CDR1 SGHNT and CDR2 YENEEA. V gave up 1 base and J gave up 5 bases, with 14 bases separating them. The CDR3 coding sequence is TGTGCCAGCAGCTTAGTTGGGGCGGCAGCCGAGACCCAGTACTTC. Translated: CASSLVGAAAETQYF.

This clone was recorded once. V is TRBV19 and J is TRBJ1-1; D unresolved. Trimming removed 8 bases at V and 6 bases at J, with 13 bases between. The CDR3 is 12 amino acids. CDR1 is LNHDA, CDR2 SQIVND, per germline (reference sequence). The CDR3 nucleotides are TGTGCCAGTCGTAAGGGCGCCTCTGAAGCTTTCTTT. Its translation: CASRKGASEAFF.

As to this clone: An end of the junction does not agree with germline; a read error may underlie this. This chain connects TRBV30 to TRBJ1-2; D gene uncertain. From germline, CDR1 is GTSNPN and CDR2 SVGIG (reference sequence). This CDR3 comprises 13 residues. The CDR3 DNA sequence: TGTGCCTGGAGTGTACCGGGTAACCATGGCTACACCTTC. Encoded protein: CAWSVPGNHGYTF.

This rearrangement joins TRBV6-8 to TRBJ2-7, with 7 bases fitting TRBD2. CDR1 and CDR2 (germline): MNHGY, SAAAGT. The CDR3 is made up of 14 amino acids. V shed 8 bases, J shed 0 bases, and the junction held 7 bases outside the gene matches. CDR3 region: CASVASGNSYEQYF. For the CDR3, the DNA is TGTGCCAGCGTTGCCAGCGGGAACTCCTACGAGCAGTACTTC.

The rearrangement joins TRBV29-1 to TRBJ2-5; 7 nucleotides align to TRBD1. Germline CDR1 SQVTM, CDR2 ANQGSEA. This CDR3 comprises 13 residues. J gave up 1 base and V 4 bases, and 3 bases lay outside the gene matches. CDR3 sequence: CSVVRGLQETQYF. The CDR3 coding sequence is TGCAGCGTTGTAAGGGGGCTCCAAGAGACCCAGTACTTC.

The gene calls are TRBV10-1 and TRBJ2-2, with a possible D match to TRBD2 (5 bases). This CDR3 region has 15 residues. CDR1 is WNHNN, CDR2 SYGVQD, per germline (reference sequence). V lost 4 bases to trimming and J lost 4 bases, with 13 bases between them. This CDR3 reads CASSGQAAGTGELFF. CDR3 nucleotide sequence: TGCGCCAGCAGTGGACAAGCGGCGGGCACCGGGGAGCTGTTTTTT.

The V and J genes are TRBV28 and TRBJ2-7, with 9 positions matching TRBD1. Germline lookup yields CDR1 MDHEN and CDR2 SYDVKM. V lost 5 bases, J lost 2 bases, and 10 bases stayed unmatched. The CDR3 runs to 16 residues. The CDR3 sequence is CASSETGTGSAYEQYF. In nucleotides, the CDR3 is TGTGCCAGCAGTGAGACCGGGACAGGGTCGGCCTACGAGCAGTACTTC.

The gene calls are TRBV18 and TRBJ2-6, with a possible D match to TRBD1 (5 bases). The V end lost 5 bases, the J end lost 1 base, and 9 bases lay between the germline ends. The CDR3 runs 15 residues. The germline V gene has CDR1 KGHSH and CDR2 LQKENI. The CDR3 DNA reads as TGTGCCAGCTCATACGACAGTTCTGGGGCCAACGTCCTGACTTTC. This gives the protein CASSYDSSGANVLTF. Combining the CDR3 with reference TRBV18 and TRBJ2-6 gives the whole variable domain NAGVMQNPRHLVRRRGQEARLRCSPMKGHSHVYWYRQLPEEGLKFMVYLQKENIIDESGMPKERFSAEFPKEGPSILRIQQVVRGDSAAYFCASSYDSSGANVLTFGAGSRLTVL.

This clone has only one observation. The V call is TRBV29-1, the J call TRBJ2-6; D possibly uses TRBD1 or TRBD2 (5 bases each). V was clipped by 3 bases and J by 0 bases, with 9 bases between them. The CDR3 spans 15 residues. Per germline, CDR1 SQVTM and CDR2 ANQGSEA. CDR3 residues: CSVDGTASGANVLTF. The CDR3 bases are TGCAGCGTTGATGGGACGGCCTCTGGGGCCAACGTCCTGACTTTC.

This chain uses TRBV9 with TRBJ2-3, with D unclear. The CDR3 is 12 amino acids. Trimming cost V 3 bases and J 2 bases, with 4 bases left between them. CDR1 is SGDLS, CDR2 YYNGEE, per germline. CDR3 protein: CASSAFTDTQYF. CDR3 coding DNA: TGTGCCAGCAGCGCGTTCACAGATACGCAGTATTTT.

This clone was observed a few times. The chain uses TRBV29-1 and TRBJ1-1; D unclear. V was pared by 7 bases and J by 1 base, with 10 bases between. CDR3 length: 12 residues. Germline V CDR1 and CDR2: SQVTM, ANQGSEA. CDR3 loop: CSARTTNTEAFF. CDR3 nucleotides: TGCAGCGCAAGGACCACGAACACTGAAGCTTTCTTT.

This chain links TRBV6-8 with TRBJ2-7; 8 nucleotides align to TRBD1. Germline V CDR1 and CDR2: MNHGY, SAAAGT. The CDR3 has 14 residues. V was pared by 8 bases and J by 2 bases, with 8 bases of the junction left unmatched. Written as DNA, the CDR3 is TGTGCCAGCCGCGACAGGGGTAGGGCCTACGAGCAGTACTTC. Translation: CASRDRGRAYEQYF.

The rearrangement links TRBV14 to TRBJ2-1, with 10 bases lining up with TRBD2. The V and J ends lost 5 bases and 4 bases, in that order; junction bases with no gene match: 2. Per the germline V gene, CDR1 is SGHDN and CDR2 is FVKESK. This CDR3 has 14 residues. The CDR3 DNA sequence: TGTGCCAGCAGCGCGACTAGCGGGTACAATGAGCAGTTCTTC. As protein: CASSATSGYNEQFF.

The chain carries TRBV19 and TRBJ1-1; 8 bases map to TRBD1. V lost 5 bases and J lost 4; bases outside the gene matches: 9. This CDR3 has 15 residues. Germline CDR1 and CDR2: LNHDA and SQIVND (reference sequence). In nucleotides, the CDR3 is TGTGCCAGTAGTCTTCGGACAGGGTGGGCCACTGAAGCTTTCTTT. Translating it yields CASSLRTGWATEAFF.